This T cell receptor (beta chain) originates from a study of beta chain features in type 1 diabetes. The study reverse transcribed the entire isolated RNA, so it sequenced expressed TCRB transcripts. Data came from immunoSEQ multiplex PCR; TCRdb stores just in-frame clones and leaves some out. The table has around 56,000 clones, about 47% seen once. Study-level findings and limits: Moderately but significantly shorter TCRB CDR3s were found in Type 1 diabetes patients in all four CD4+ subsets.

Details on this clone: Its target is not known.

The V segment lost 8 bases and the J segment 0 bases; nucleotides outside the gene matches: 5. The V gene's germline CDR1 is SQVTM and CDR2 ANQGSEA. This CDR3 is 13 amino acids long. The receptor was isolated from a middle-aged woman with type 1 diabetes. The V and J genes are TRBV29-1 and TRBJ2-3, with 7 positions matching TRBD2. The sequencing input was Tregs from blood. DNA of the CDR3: TGCAGCCTGAAGCGGGAAAGCACAGATACGCAGTATTTT. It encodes CSLKRESTDTQYF.